This record concerns one TCR beta chain sequence. V was trimmed by 1 base and J by 0 bases, leaving 11 bases between them. The CDR3 contains 16 residues. The germline CDR1 and CDR2 sequences are SGHKS and YYEKEE (reference sequence). This sample was taken from a study of blood T cell repertoires in COVID-19. Overall study context: Acute-phase and convalescent COVID-19 samples originated in the United States, Italy and Spain. From T cells, B-cell-depleted T cells, or PBMCs came the material, which was cDNA or gDNA.

Produced via immunoSEQ multiplex PCR; TCRdb's table is partial and in-frame only. The data contain 60,000 or so clones, around 89% of them singletons. The TCR sequence derives from a human donor with active COVID-19. The donor label of this sample is uncertain. This sequence joins TRBV5-5 and TRBJ1-3; D is unresolved. Input material: peripheral blood. The DNA for the CDR3 is TGTGCCAGCAGCTTGAGCGGCGGCCGCTCTGGAAACACCATATATTTT. Its protein is CASSLSGGRSGNTIYF.